The clone carrying this T cell receptor (beta chain) was seen many times. Antigen unknown. TCR beta libraries were made by quantitative 5'-RACE with molecular barcodes. TCRdb itself ran the 5' RACE reads through MiXCR, one entry per CDR3 protein. The table lists roughly 700,000 distinct CDR3 sequences, under 20% of them singletons. There are 12 residues in the CDR3. Per the germline V gene, CDR1 is DFQATT and CDR2 is SNEGSKA (reference sequence). V shed 3 bases and J shed 2 bases, with 7 bases lying between them. This sample was included in a study of CD8 T cells in ankylosing spondylitis. Findings and caveats of the study: Disease-linked clones, CD8+, were relatively rare in peripheral blood. Both synovial fluid and blood in reactive arthritis had previously been reported to carry some motif variants. Typical of ankylosing spondylitis blood, it appeared, was a TCR beta motif of about eight highly homologous variants. Researchers reportedly found disease-linked clones significantly enriched in matched ankylosing spondylitis synovial fluid.

The sequencing input was blood, either unsorted or a sorted T cell fraction (not recorded which). The source of this sequence is a male donor with ankylosing spondylitis. J is TRBJ1-1 and V is TRBV20-1; D not certain. The CDR3 spells CSARERNTEAFF. CDR3 coding DNA: TGCAGTGCTAGGGAGAGAAACACTGAAGCTTTCTTT.